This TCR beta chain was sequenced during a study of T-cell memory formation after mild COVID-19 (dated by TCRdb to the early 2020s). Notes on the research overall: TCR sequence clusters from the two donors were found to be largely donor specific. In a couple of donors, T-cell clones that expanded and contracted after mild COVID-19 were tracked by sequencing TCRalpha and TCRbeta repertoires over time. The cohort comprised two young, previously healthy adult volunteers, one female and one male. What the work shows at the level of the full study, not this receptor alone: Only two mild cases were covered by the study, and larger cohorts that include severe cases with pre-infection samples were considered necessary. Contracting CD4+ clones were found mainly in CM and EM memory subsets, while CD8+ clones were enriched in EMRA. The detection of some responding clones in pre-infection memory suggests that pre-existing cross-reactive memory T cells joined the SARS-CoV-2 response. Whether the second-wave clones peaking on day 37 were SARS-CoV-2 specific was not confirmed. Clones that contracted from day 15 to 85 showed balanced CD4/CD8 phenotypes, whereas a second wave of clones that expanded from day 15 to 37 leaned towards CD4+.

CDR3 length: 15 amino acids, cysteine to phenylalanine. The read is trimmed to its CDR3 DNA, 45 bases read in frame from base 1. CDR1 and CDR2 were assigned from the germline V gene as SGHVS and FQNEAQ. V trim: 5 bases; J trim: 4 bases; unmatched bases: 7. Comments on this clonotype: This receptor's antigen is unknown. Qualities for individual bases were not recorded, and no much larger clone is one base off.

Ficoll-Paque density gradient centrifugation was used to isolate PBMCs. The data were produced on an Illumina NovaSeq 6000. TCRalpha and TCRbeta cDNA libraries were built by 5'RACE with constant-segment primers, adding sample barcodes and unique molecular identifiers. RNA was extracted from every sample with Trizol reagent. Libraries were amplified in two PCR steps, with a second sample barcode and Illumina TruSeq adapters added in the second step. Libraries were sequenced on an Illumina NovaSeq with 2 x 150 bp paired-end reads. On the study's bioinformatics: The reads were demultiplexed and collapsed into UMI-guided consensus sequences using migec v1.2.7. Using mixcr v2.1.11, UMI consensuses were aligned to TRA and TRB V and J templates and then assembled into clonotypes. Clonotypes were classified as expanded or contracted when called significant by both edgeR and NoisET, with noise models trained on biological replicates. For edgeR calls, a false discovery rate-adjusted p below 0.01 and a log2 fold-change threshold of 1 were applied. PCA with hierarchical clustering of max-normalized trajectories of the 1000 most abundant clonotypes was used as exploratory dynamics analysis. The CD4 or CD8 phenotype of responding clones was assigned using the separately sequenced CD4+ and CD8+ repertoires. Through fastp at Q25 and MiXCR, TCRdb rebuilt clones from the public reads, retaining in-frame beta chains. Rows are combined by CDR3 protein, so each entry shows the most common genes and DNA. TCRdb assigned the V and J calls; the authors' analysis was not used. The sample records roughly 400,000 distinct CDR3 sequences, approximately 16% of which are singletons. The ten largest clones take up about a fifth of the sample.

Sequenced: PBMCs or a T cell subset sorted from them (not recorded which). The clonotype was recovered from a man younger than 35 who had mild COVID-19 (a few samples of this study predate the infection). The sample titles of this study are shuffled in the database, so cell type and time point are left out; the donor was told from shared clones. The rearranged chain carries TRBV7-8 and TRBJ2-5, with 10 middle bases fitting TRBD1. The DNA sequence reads TGTGCCAGCAGCCCGAGACAGGGGGCCGGAGAGACCCAGTACTTC. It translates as CASSPRQGAGETQYF. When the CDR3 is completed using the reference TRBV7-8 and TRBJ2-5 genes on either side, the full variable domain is GAGVSQSPRYKVAKRGQDVALRCDPISGHVSLFWYQQALGQGPEFLTYFQNEAQLDKSGLPSDRFFAERPEGSVSTLKIQRTQQEDSAVYLCASSPRQGAGETQYFGPGTRLLVL.